This T cell receptor (beta chain) emerged from a study of blood T cell repertoires in COVID-19. Study background: Spain, Italy and the United States supplied samples that represented acute and convalescent COVID-19. PBMCs, B-cell-depleted T cells, or T cells were the source of the cDNA or gDNA that made up the material.

In the original analysis: Reference gene primer amplification yielded estimated nucleated cell counts. TCRdb's copy holds only in-frame clones and misses some; the assay was immunoSEQ multiplex PCR. The D gene and trimming were derived from the DNA, and the V and J assignments and clone size from that table. In the table there are approximately 280,000 clones, approximately 85% of which are singletons. The CDR3 contains 17 residues. Per germline, CDR1 SGHTS and CDR2 YDEGEE. Trimming cost V 3 bases and J 1 base; bases outside gene matches: 5. V and J are TRBV5-8 and TRBJ1-4; TRBD1 aligns across 11 bases. Specimen: peripheral blood. The TCR originated in a man aged 18 to 30 with active or convalescent COVID-19. As DNA, the CDR3 is TGTGCCAGCAGCTGGACAGGGGGCGCGGAAACTAATGAAAAACTGTTTTTT. Protein sequence: CASSWTGGAETNEKLFF.